Listed below are T cell receptor beta chains from one sample, sequenced in a study of a mutant IDH1 vaccine in newly diagnosed glioma. Libraries were prepared by immunoSEQ multiplex PCR; TCRdb keeps only in-frame clonotypes and omits some of them. The table includes over 50,000 clones, over 80% detected once. These TCRs are of unknown antigen specificity. Sequencing was performed on PBMCs, taken from a glioma patient whose treatment included an IDH1 peptide vaccine. These receptors were taken from a woman aged 40-49 years with glioma. The CDR3 runs from the conserved cysteine through the conserved F or W. The order of the fields is clone size, V gene, D gene, J gene, CDR3 DNA, CDR3 protein. D genes are given only for firm matches. Clone size is given for some rows only: seen once, a few or many times, or a class if the clone is expanded.

clone size: NA; V gene: TRBV7-2; D gene: NA; J gene: TRBJ1-6; CDR3 DNA: TGTGCCAGCAGCCTAACCCAAGATTCACCCCTCCACTTT; CDR3 protein: CASSLTQDSPLHF
clone size: NA; V gene: TRBV29-1; D gene: NA; J gene: TRBJ1-1; CDR3 DNA: TGCAGCGTTGCCGGGACTCGGGTCACTGAAGCTTTCTTT; CDR3 protein: CSVAGTRVTEAFF
clone size: NA; V gene: TRBV5-1; D gene: TRBD2; J gene: TRBJ2-7; CDR3 DNA: TGCGCCAGCAGCTCCGGGACTAGCGGGCGGGCCTACGAGCAGTACTTC; CDR3 protein: CASSSGTSGRAYEQYF
clone size: NA; V gene: TRBV5-3; D gene: NA; J gene: TRBJ2-7; CDR3 DNA: TGTGCCAGAAGCTTCTACGAGCAGTACTTC; CDR3 protein: CARSFYEQYF
clone size: NA; V gene: TRBV2; D gene: NA; J gene: TRBJ1-2; CDR3 DNA: TGTGCCAGCAGTGCGGGACAATCAAACTATGGCTACACCTTC; CDR3 protein: CASSAGQSNYGYTF
clone size: once; V gene: TRBV11-2; D gene: NA; J gene: TRBJ2-5; CDR3 DNA: TGTGCCAGCAGCTTAGTCCCGGGGGCCGCGGAGACCCAGTACTTC; CDR3 protein: CASSLVPGAAETQYF
clone size: once; V gene: TRBV19; D gene: NA; J gene: TRBJ2-3; CDR3 DNA: TGTGCCAGTAGGGCAGGGACGACAGATACGCAGTATTTT; CDR3 protein: CASRAGTTDTQYF
clone size: NA; V gene: TRBV27; D gene: TRBD1; J gene: TRBJ1-1; CDR3 DNA: TGTGCCAGCAGTCCCCTCGGACAGGGGGGCATGAACACTGAAGCTTTCTTT; CDR3 protein: CASSPLGQGGMNTEAFF
clone size: NA; V gene: TRBV5-1; D gene: NA; J gene: TRBJ2-2; CDR3 DNA: TGCGCCAGCAGCTTGGCCGGACAGGAGCTGTTTTTT; CDR3 protein: CASSLAGQELFF
clone size: NA; V gene: TRBV19; D gene: NA; J gene: TRBJ1-1; CDR3 DNA: TGTGCCAGTGGCAACGGGCTGAACACTGAAGCTTTCTTT; CDR3 protein: CASGNGLNTEAFF
clone size: NA; V gene: TRBV10-3; D gene: TRBD2; J gene: TRBJ2-1; CDR3 DNA: TGTGCCTCGGGGGGAACCGACATCTACAATGAGCAGTTCTTC; CDR3 protein: CASGGTDIYNEQFF
clone size: NA; V gene: TRBV2; D gene: NA; J gene: TRBJ1-1; CDR3 DNA: TGTGCCAGCAGCACCGAAAGGGCCACTGAAGCTTTCTTT; CDR3 protein: CASSTERATEAFF
clone size: NA; V gene: TRBV2; D gene: TRBD2; J gene: TRBJ2-5; CDR3 DNA: TGTGCCAGCAGTGTAGAGGGACTAGCGGGAGAGACCCAGTACTTC; CDR3 protein: CASSVEGLAGETQYF
clone size: once; V gene: TRBV7-2; D gene: TRBD2; J gene: TRBJ2-7; CDR3 DNA: TGTGCCAGCAGCCCCTTGAGCGGGAGCCACTCCAGGGGCTCCTACGAGCAGTACTTC; CDR3 protein: CASSPLSGSHSRGSYEQYF
clone size: NA; V gene: TRBV4-3; D gene: NA; J gene: TRBJ2-1; CDR3 DNA: TGCGCCAGCAGCCAAGATGCCCCAGGCTACTATAGCTCCTACAATGAGCAGTTCTTC; CDR3 protein: CASSQDAPGYYSSYNEQFF
clone size: NA; V gene: TRBV10-1; D gene: TRBD2; J gene: TRBJ2-1; CDR3 DNA: TGCGCCAGCACCGGGGGGACTGAGGGCCGTGAGCAGTTCTTC; CDR3 protein: CASTGGTEGREQFF
clone size: NA; V gene: TRBV19; D gene: NA; J gene: TRBJ1-5; CDR3 DNA: TGTGCCAGTAGTATAGATAGGGCAGGGGATCAGCCCCAGCATTTT; CDR3 protein: CASSIDRAGDQPQHF
clone size: few; V gene: TRBV28; D gene: TRBD2; J gene: TRBJ2-1; CDR3 DNA: TGTGCCAGCAGTTTCCGCGGGAGCCGGTACAATGAGCAGTTCTTC; CDR3 protein: CASSFRGSRYNEQFF
clone size: NA; V gene: TRBV7-2; D gene: TRBD2; J gene: TRBJ2-3; CDR3 DNA: TGTGCCAGCAGCTTAACCGGGGGGGGGATCACAGATACGCAGTATTTT; CDR3 protein: CASSLTGGGITDTQYF
clone size: NA; V gene: TRBV11-3; D gene: NA; J gene: TRBJ1-1; CDR3 DNA: TGTGCCAGCAGCTCCTCCATGGGCACTGAAGCTTTCTTT; CDR3 protein: CASSSSMGTEAFF
clone size: NA; V gene: TRBV21-1; D gene: NA; J gene: TRBJ2-7; CDR3 DNA: TGTGCCAGCAAACCTAAAACTCCGGGACTCCACTCCTACGAGCAGTACTTC; CDR3 protein: CASKPKTPGLHSYEQYF
clone size: NA; V gene: TRBV29-1; D gene: NA; J gene: TRBJ1-2; CDR3 DNA: TGCAGCGTTGTGACAGTCCAAACGGGGGGCTACACCTTC; CDR3 protein: CSVVTVQTGGYTF
clone size: NA; V gene: TRBV29-1; D gene: NA; J gene: TRBJ1-1; CDR3 DNA: TGCAGCGCCTGGACAGCTACTAGCACTGAAGCTTTCTTT; CDR3 protein: CSAWTATSTEAFF
clone size: NA; V gene: TRBV6-1; D gene: TRBD1; J gene: TRBJ2-7; CDR3 DNA: TGTGCCAGCAGGGAAGGGGGCGCGAACGAGCAGTACTTC; CDR3 protein: CASREGGANEQYF
clone size: NA; V gene: TRBV5-1; D gene: NA; J gene: TRBJ2-2; CDR3 DNA: TGCGCCAGCAGCTCCGGGACGGGAAACACCGGGGAGCTGTTTTTT; CDR3 protein: CASSSGTGNTGELFF
clone size: NA; V gene: TRBV20-1; D gene: NA; J gene: TRBJ2-1; CDR3 DNA: TGCAGTGCTACTCCCTACAATGAGCAGTTCTTC; CDR3 protein: CSATPYNEQFF
clone size: once; V gene: TRBV5-1; D gene: NA; J gene: TRBJ2-5; CDR3 DNA: TGCGCCAGCAGCCTAAACGACAGGTCAGAGACCCAGTACTTC; CDR3 protein: CASSLNDRSETQYF
clone size: NA; V gene: TRBV25-1; D gene: NA; J gene: TRBJ1-2; CDR3 DNA: TGTGCCAGCAGTGAAGGGACGAGGGGCTACACCTTC; CDR3 protein: CASSEGTRGYTF
clone size: NA; V gene: TRBV5-4; D gene: NA; J gene: TRBJ1-1; CDR3 DNA: TGTGCCAGCAGCTTGGGACGGAACACTGAAGCTTTCTTT; CDR3 protein: CASSLGRNTEAFF
clone size: NA; V gene: TRBV5-6; D gene: NA; J gene: TRBJ2-1; CDR3 DNA: TGTGCCAGCAGCTTGGCCGGACATCTGTACAATGAGCAGTTCTTC; CDR3 protein: CASSLAGHLYNEQFF
clone size: NA; V gene: TRBV2; D gene: TRBD2; J gene: TRBJ2-2; CDR3 DNA: TGTGCCAGCAGGGCCGAGGCCCTAGCGGGAAACACCGGGGAGCTGTTTTTT; CDR3 protein: CASRAEALAGNTGELFF
clone size: NA; V gene: TRBV18; D gene: NA; J gene: TRBJ1-1; CDR3 DNA: TGTGCCAGCTCACCAGGCCAGGGTAGTCGAACTGAAGCTTTCTTT; CDR3 protein: CASSPGQGSRTEAFF
clone size: NA; V gene: TRBV18; D gene: TRBD2; J gene: TRBJ2-5; CDR3 DNA: TGTGCCAGCTCACCTAGCGGGAGCGGTGAGACCCAGTACTTC; CDR3 protein: CASSPSGSGETQYF
clone size: NA; V gene: TRBV7-9; D gene: TRBD1; J gene: TRBJ1-5; CDR3 DNA: TGTGCCAGCGGACAGGGAGGGACTCAGCCCCAGCATTTT; CDR3 protein: CASGQGGTQPQHF
clone size: NA; V gene: TRBV2; D gene: NA; J gene: TRBJ2-5; CDR3 DNA: TGTGCCAGCAACATACAGGAGACCCAGTACTTC; CDR3 protein: CASNIQETQYF
clone size: NA; V gene: TRBV6-6; D gene: TRBD1; J gene: TRBJ1-1; CDR3 DNA: TGTGCCAGCAGTTACAGACAGGGAGACACTGAAGCTTTCTTT; CDR3 protein: CASSYRQGDTEAFF
clone size: NA; V gene: TRBV9; D gene: TRBD1; J gene: TRBJ1-5; CDR3 DNA: TGTGCCAGCAGTCCGGGACAGGGAAATCAGCCCCAGCATTTT; CDR3 protein: CASSPGQGNQPQHF
clone size: NA; V gene: TRBV6-6; D gene: NA; J gene: TRBJ1-5; CDR3 DNA: TGTGCCAGCAGTTACCGGCAGGAACAGCATTTT; CDR3 protein: CASSYRQEQHF
clone size: NA; V gene: TRBV28; D gene: NA; J gene: TRBJ1-2; CDR3 DNA: TGTGCCAGCGAACCCAAGGGGGGACACTATGGCTACACCTTC; CDR3 protein: CASEPKGGHYGYTF
clone size: once; V gene: TRBV18; D gene: TRBD2; J gene: TRBJ2-3; CDR3 DNA: TGTGCCAGCTCGCGGACTAGCGGACCTAGCACAGATACGCAGTATTTT; CDR3 protein: CASSRTSGPSTDTQYF
clone size: NA; V gene: TRBV7-2; D gene: TRBD2; J gene: TRBJ2-1; CDR3 DNA: TGTGCCAGCAGCTCATACGGGGGGGAGTATGAGCAGTTCTTC; CDR3 protein: CASSSYGGEYEQFF
clone size: NA; V gene: TRBV15; D gene: TRBD2; J gene: TRBJ2-5; CDR3 DNA: TGTGCCACCAGCAGACCTGGACTAGCGGGGAGGGAGACCCAGTACTTC; CDR3 protein: CATSRPGLAGRETQYF
clone size: NA; V gene: TRBV11-2; D gene: TRBD2; J gene: TRBJ2-1; CDR3 DNA: TGTGCCAGCAGCTTAGATCCCCTAGCGGGAGGGTATATAACAGGAAATGAGCAGTTCTTC; CDR3 protein: CASSLDPLAGGYITGNEQFF
clone size: few; V gene: TRBV5-6; D gene: NA; J gene: TRBJ1-5; CDR3 DNA: TGTGCCAGCAGTAACTACGGGGGTAATCAGCCCCAGCATTTT; CDR3 protein: CASSNYGGNQPQHF
clone size: NA; V gene: TRBV7-2; D gene: NA; J gene: TRBJ1-5; CDR3 DNA: TGTGCCAGCAGCACGACAGACACAGACAATCAGCCCCAGCATTTT; CDR3 protein: CASSTTDTDNQPQHF
clone size: once; V gene: TRBV6-1; D gene: NA; J gene: TRBJ1-1; CDR3 DNA: TGTGCCAGCAGTGTTACAGGGCCCATGCAAAAGGGCACTGAAGCTTTCTTT; CDR3 protein: CASSVTGPMQKGTEAFF
clone size: NA; V gene: TRBV7-2; D gene: NA; J gene: TRBJ2-7; CDR3 DNA: TGTGCCAGCAGCCGGAGCCACGTACTGAGCTCCTACGAGCAGTACTTC; CDR3 protein: CASSRSHVLSSYEQYF
clone size: NA; V gene: TRBV6-1; D gene: NA; J gene: TRBJ1-1; CDR3 DNA: TGTGCCACCAGTCAGGCAGGGGACGATACTGAAGCTTTCTTT; CDR3 protein: CATSQAGDDTEAFF
clone size: NA; V gene: TRBV19; D gene: TRBD2; J gene: TRBJ2-5; CDR3 DNA: TGTGCCAGTAGTAGACGACTAGCGGGAGAAGTGGGGACCCAGTACTTC; CDR3 protein: CASSRRLAGEVGTQYF
clone size: NA; V gene: TRBV5-4; D gene: TRBD2; J gene: TRBJ2-7; CDR3 DNA: TGTGCCAGCAGCCCAGCCTCCGGGAGGAGCTCCTACGAGCAGTACTTC; CDR3 protein: CASSPASGRSSYEQYF
clone size: NA; V gene: TRBV18; D gene: TRBD1; J gene: TRBJ1-6; CDR3 DNA: TGTGCCAGCTCACTGGGGACAGGGAATTCCTCACCCCTCCACTTT; CDR3 protein: CASSLGTGNSSPLHF